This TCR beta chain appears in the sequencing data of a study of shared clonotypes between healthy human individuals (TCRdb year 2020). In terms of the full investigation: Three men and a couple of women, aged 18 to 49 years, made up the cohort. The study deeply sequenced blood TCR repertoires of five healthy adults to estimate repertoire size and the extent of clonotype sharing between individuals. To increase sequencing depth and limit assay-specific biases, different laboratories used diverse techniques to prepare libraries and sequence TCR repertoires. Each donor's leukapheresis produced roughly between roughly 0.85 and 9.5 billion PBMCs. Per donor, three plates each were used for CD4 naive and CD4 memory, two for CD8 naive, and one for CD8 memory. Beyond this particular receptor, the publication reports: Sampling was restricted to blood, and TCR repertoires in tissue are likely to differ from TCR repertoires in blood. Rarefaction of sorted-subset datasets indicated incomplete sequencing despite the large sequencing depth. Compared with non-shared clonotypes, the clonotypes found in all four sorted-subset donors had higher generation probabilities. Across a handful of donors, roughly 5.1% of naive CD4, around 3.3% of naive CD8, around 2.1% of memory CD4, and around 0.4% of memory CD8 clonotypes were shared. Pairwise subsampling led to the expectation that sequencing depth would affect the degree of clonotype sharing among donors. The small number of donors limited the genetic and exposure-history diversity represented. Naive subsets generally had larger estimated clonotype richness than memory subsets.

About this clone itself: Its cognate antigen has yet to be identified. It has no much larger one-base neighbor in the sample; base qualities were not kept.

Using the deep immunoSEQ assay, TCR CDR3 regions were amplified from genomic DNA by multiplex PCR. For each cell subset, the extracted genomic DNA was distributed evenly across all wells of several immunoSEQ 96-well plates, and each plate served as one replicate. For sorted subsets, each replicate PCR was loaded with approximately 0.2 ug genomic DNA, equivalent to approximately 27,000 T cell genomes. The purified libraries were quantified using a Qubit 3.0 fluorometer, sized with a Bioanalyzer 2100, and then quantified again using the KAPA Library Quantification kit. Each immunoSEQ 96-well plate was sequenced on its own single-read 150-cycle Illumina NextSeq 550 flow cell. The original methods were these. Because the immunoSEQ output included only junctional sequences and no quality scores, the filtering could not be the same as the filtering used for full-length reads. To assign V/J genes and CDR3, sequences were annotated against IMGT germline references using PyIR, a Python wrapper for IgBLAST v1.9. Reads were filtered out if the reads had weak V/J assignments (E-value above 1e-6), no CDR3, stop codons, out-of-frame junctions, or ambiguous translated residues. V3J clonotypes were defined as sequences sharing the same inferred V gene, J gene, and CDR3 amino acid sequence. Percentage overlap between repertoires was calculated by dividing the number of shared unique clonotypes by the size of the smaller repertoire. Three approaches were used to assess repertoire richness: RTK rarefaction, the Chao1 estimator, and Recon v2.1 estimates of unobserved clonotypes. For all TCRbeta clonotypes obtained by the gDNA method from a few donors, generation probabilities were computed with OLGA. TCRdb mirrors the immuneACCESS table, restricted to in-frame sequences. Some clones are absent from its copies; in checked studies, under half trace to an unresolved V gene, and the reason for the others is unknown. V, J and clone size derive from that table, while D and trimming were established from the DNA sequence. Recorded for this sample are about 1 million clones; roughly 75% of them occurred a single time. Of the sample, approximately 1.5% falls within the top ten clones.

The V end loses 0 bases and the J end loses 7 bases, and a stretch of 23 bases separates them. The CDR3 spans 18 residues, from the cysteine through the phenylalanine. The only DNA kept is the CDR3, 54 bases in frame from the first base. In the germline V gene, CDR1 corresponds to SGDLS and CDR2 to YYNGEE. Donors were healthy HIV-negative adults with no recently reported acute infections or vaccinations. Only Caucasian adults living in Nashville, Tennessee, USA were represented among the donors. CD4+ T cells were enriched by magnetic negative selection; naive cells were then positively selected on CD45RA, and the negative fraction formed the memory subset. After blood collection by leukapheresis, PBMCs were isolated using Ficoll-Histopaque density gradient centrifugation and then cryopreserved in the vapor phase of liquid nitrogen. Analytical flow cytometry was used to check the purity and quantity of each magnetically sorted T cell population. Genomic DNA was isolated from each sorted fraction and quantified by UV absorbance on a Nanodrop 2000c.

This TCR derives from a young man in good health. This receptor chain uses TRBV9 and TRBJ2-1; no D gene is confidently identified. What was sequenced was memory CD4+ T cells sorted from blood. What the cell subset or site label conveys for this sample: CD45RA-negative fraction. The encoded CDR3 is CASSVGLDQRLPGNEQFF. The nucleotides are TGTGCCAGCAGCGTAGGTCTGGACCAGCGCCTCCCCGGGAATGAGCAGTTCTTC.